A single sample is the source of the 4 T cell receptor beta chains below, sequenced in a study of a mutant IDH1 vaccine in newly diagnosed glioma. The time point is: baseline, week 1 (first vaccination visit). Treatment defined: pre-vaccination baseline after standard-of-care therapy. Sequenced by immunoSEQ multiplex PCR; TCRdb stores in-frame clones only, minus some. Of approximately 100,000 clones in the sample, about 90% were seen once. Material: PBMCs, obtained from a glioma patient treated with radiotherapy, temozolomide or both. The receptors shown here come from a woman in her forties or fifties with glioma.

The gene calls are TRBV29-1 and TRBJ2-6; D tentatively reads TRBD1 or TRBD2 (5 bases each). With 2 bases removed from V and 2 bases from J, the gap between germline ends came to 7 bases. The CDR3 is 14 amino acids. Germline CDR1 and CDR2: SQVTM and ANQGSEA. In DNA, the CDR3 is TGCAGCGTTGAACTGGGGGCTGGGGCCAACGTCCTGACTTTC. It encodes CSVELGAGANVLTF.

The rearrangement joins TRBV28 to TRBJ2-5; 9 bases align to TRBD1. Germline assignment: CDR1 MDHEN and CDR2 SYDVKM. J lost 5 bases, V lost 6 bases, and 13 bases had no gene match. The length of the CDR3 is 16 residues. The CDR3, as DNA: TGTGCCAGCAGACCCAACCCGGGACAGGGAGGGGAGACCCAGTACTTC. This sequence encodes CASRPNPGQGGETQYF.

The rearrangement links TRBV2 to TRBJ2-1; possible D gene TRBD1, 5 bases. CDR1 is SNHLY and CDR2 is FYNNEI in the germline V gene. Trimming removed 6 bases at V and 0 bases at J, with 9 bases between. The length of the CDR3 is 14 residues. CDR3 amino acids: CASRQASSYNEQFF. CDR3 nucleotides: TGTGCCAGCAGACAGGCGAGCTCCTACAATGAGCAGTTCTTC.

The gene calls are TRBV15 and TRBJ1-2, with a weak D call TRBD1 (5 bases). Per the germline V gene, CDR1 is LNHNV and CDR2 is YYDKDF (reference sequence). The CDR3 runs 14 residues. The V gene lost 3 bases and the J gene lost 4 bases, with 12 bases spanning the gap. CDR3 in amino acids: CATSRDAGGYGYTF. Here the CDR3 DNA reads TGTGCCACCAGCAGGGATGCCGGGGGCTATGGCTACACCTTC.